This T cell receptor beta chain was documented in a study of Ad26.COV2.S vaccination and SARS-CoV-2 variants. Across the whole study: Ad26.COV2.S, an intramuscular injection, was given once or twice 56 days apart. Study-level results: Breadth measured for non-spike TCRs was similar across vaccine and placebo recipients.

The method was immunoSEQ multiplex PCR; TCRdb's version includes in-frame clones alone and lacks a portion of them. The sample carries about 440,000 clones, about 92% recorded once. Notes on this clone: What it recognizes is unknown.

Germline V gene data show CDR1 as ENHRY and CDR2 as SYGVKD. This CDR3 is built from 13 residues. The junction had 7 bases not matched to a gene; V was cut back by 10 bases and J by 5 bases. Treatment of the sample: 19 received Ad26.COV2.S at low or high dose, single or two shots; about 5 received placebo; per-sample allocation not given. Sampling happened 63 days after the first vaccine or placebo injection. As its vector, the vaccine had Ad26, which expressed Wuhan-strain SARS-CoV-2 spike. The source is a person aged 18 to 65 who received the Ad26.COV2.S COVID-19 vaccine or a placebo. The starting material was peripheral blood, obtained in a trial of Ad26.COV2.S vaccine versus placebo. This rearrangement joins TRBV10-3 to TRBJ1-4, with 7 nucleotides matching TRBD1. The CDR3 spells CATRDSLNEKLFF. The CDR3 DNA reads as TGTGCCACCCGGGACAGTTTAAATGAAAAACTGTTTTTT.